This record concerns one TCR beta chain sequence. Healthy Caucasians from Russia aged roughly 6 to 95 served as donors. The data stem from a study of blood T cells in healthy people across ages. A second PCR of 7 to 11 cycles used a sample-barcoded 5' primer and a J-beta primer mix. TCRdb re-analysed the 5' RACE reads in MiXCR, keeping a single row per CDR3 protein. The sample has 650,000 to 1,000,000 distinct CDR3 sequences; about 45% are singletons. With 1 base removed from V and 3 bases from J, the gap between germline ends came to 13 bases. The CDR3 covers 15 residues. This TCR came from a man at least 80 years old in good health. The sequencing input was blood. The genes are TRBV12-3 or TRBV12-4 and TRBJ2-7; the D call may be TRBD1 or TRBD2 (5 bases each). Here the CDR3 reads CASSLGRQGDYEQYF. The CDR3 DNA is TGTGCCAGCAGTTTAGGCCGCCAGGGAGACTACGAGCAGTACTTC.